The entry that follows covers one T cell receptor beta chain sequence. The junction departs from germline at one end; a sequencing error may be responsible. The data are from a study of blood T cell repertoires in COVID-19. The table came from immunoSEQ multiplex PCR; TCRdb's copy has only in-frame clones and leaves some out. The repertoire holds 150,000 to 200,000 clones, roughly 82% seen once, with 11% in the top ten. The CDR3 length is 15 residues. Germline CDR1 MNHEY, CDR2 SVGAGI. The sample comprised PBMCs or T cells enriched from blood (not recorded which). The sequence derives from a man over 45 who had recovered from COVID-19. The chain uses TRBV6-5 and TRBJ2-5, with TRBD1 matching 8 bases. CDR3 DNA: TGTGCCAGCAGTTCAATGGACAGGGCCCTAGAGGCCCAGTACTTC. Its protein product is CASSSMDRALEAQYF.